The clone carrying this T cell receptor (beta chain) has a count of ten or more. These data are taken from a study of patients with pleural tuberculosis. TCRdb independently ran MiXCR on the reads; one entry per CDR3 protein. Found here are almost 30,000 distinct CDR3 sequences, over 15% of them singletons; the top ten hold under 4%. CDR1 and CDR2 (germline): DFQATT, SNEGSKA (reference sequence). V was trimmed by 6 bases and J by 3 bases, leaving 9 bases between them. The CDR3 runs to 11 residues. Specimen: peripheral blood. This chain connects TRBV20-1 to TRBJ2-7, with D unresolved. This receptor was obtained from a human donor with pleural tuberculosis. The CDR3 here is CSAKGIYEQYF. CDR3 coding DNA: TGCAGTGCGAAGGGAATCTACGAGCAGTACTTC.